These 21 T cell receptor beta chains originate from one sample sequenced in a study of blood T cell repertoires in COVID-19. Assay: immunoSEQ multiplex PCR; the TCRdb copy retains only in-frame clones and omits some. This sample has a few hundred thousand clones, with about 85% found just once. Sequenced material: peripheral blood. Receptors originate from a man aged 45-65 years who had recovered from COVID-19.

V is TRBV28 and J is TRBJ1-6; 7 bases are shared with TRBD1. Germline CDR1 is MDHEN and CDR2 is SYDVKM. J lost 7 bases, V lost 5 bases, and 8 bases had no gene match. The CDR3 runs to 15 residues. CDR3 coding DNA: TGTGCCAGCAGTCTAACAGGGGCCTGGAATTCACCCCTCCACTTT. As protein: CASSLTGAWNSPLHF.

The chain employs TRBV2 and TRBJ1-4; 9 bases agree with TRBD1. Unmatched junction bases numbered 9, after V lost 7 bases and J lost 3 bases. CDR1 is SNHLY and CDR2 is FYNNEI in the germline V gene. The CDR3 loop spans 16 amino acids. CDR3 DNA sequence: TGTGCCAGCAATAGAGGACAGGGGTACGCTAATGAAAAACTGTTTTTT. It codes for CASNRGQGYANEKLFF.

The chain employs TRBV7-2 and TRBJ1-3; D uncertain. This CDR3 contains 14 residues. CDR1 is SGHTA, CDR2 FQGNSA, per germline. V lost 2 bases and J lost 4, with 9 bases in between. The CDR3 region has the DNA TGTGCCAGCAGCTTAAAGGGAGGAGGAAACACCATATATTTT. Protein sequence: CASSLKGGGNTIYF.

The sample holds one count of this clone. The V call is TRBV6-1, the J call TRBJ1-5; 7 nucleotides align to TRBD1. CDR3 length equals 18 residues. J lost 0 bases, V lost 1 base, and 9 bases had no gene match. Germline CDR1 reads MNHNS; CDR2 reads SASEGT. This CDR3 is CASSEGQGAYSSNQPQHF. Written as DNA, the CDR3 is TGTGCCAGCAGTGAAGGACAGGGTGCATATTCTAGCAATCAGCCCCAGCATTTT.

This clone occurred a few times. The chain has TRBV14 and TRBJ2-5, with D perhaps TRBD2 (5 bases). The CDR3 runs 15 residues. The ends were cut back, 0 bases at V and 5 bases at J, with 13 bases in the middle. Germline V gives CDR1 SGHDN, CDR2 FVKESK. As DNA, the CDR3 is TGTGCCAGCAGCCAAGATACGGGGTCCAGGGAGACCCAGTACTTC. As protein: CASSQDTGSRETQYF.

This clone appeared once. This chain joins TRBV9 and TRBJ2-1; 13 bases fit TRBD2. In germline, CDR1 is SGDLS, CDR2 YYNGEE. With 2 bases clipped from V and 14 bases from J, the junction kept 4 bases outside the gene matches. The CDR3 contains 13 residues. The CDR3 spells CASSVGLAGVEFF. For the CDR3, the DNA is TGTGCCAGCAGCGTCGGACTAGCGGGAGTCGAGTTCTTC.

The V and J genes are TRBV9 and TRBJ2-7, with 7 bases that match TRBD2. The CDR3 is 15 amino acids. After removal of 3 bases from V and 7 bases from J, the junction contained 13 bases not matched to a gene. Germline CDR1 reads SGDLS; CDR2 reads YYNGEE. The CDR3 region is CASSAKAGTVREQYF. In nucleotides, the CDR3 is TGTGCCAGCAGCGCCAAAGCGGGAACAGTGCGGGAGCAGTACTTC.

The rearrangement uses TRBV5-1 and TRBJ1-2; D may be TRBD1 (6 bases). V lost 0 bases and J 0 bases, leaving 6 bases between the germline ends. The CDR3 is 14 amino acids. Per germline, CDR1 SGHRS and CDR2 YFSETQ. CDR3 DNA: TGCGCCAGCAGCTTGGGGACAGCTAACTATGGCTACACCTTC. This translates into CASSLGTANYGYTF.

The J gene is TRBJ2-1, the V gene TRBV28; 11 bases are a match to TRBD2. Germline V CDR1 and CDR2: MDHEN, SYDVKM. V lost 8 bases, J lost 4 bases, and 4 bases stayed unmatched. The CDR3 has 14 amino acids. CDR3 region: CASATSGIYNEQFF. The CDR3, as DNA: TGTGCCAGCGCGACTAGCGGGATTTACAATGAGCAGTTCTTC.

J is TRBJ2-1 and V is TRBV11-2; 13 bases align to TRBD2. The J segment lost 8 bases and the V segment lost 5 bases, leaving 9 bases of the junction unmatched. This CDR3 comprises 16 residues. Germline CDR1 is SGHAT and CDR2 is FQNNGV. The CDR3 reads CASSTRLAGGSDEQFF. Written as DNA, the CDR3 is TGTGCCAGCAGCACCCGACTAGCGGGAGGTTCAGATGAGCAGTTCTTC.

The rearrangement joins TRBV7-9 to TRBJ1-5; unclear D gene. Germline CDR1 is SEHNR and CDR2 is FQNEAQ (reference sequence). V gave up 1 base and J gave up 5 bases, with 6 bases separating them. The CDR3 extends over 13 amino acids. CDR3 in DNA: TGTGCCAGCAGCTTAGGAGGGTATCAGCCCCAGCATTTT. Translated: CASSLGGYQPQHF.

This clone came up a few times. The chain recombines TRBV7-2 with TRBJ2-3, with D perhaps matching TRBD2 (6 bases). Germline V lookup: CDR1 SGHTA, CDR2 FQGNSA. V was trimmed by 2 bases and J by 0 bases, leaving 15 bases between them. The CDR3 spans 17 residues. The CDR3 region is CASSLTYPGTSTDTQYF. The DNA of the CDR3 is TGTGCCAGCAGCTTAACTTATCCCGGGACTAGCACAGATACGCAGTATTTT. Using reference TRBV7-2 and TRBJ2-3 for the parts outside the CDR3, the full variable domain is GAGVSQSPSNKVTEKGKDVELRCDPISGHTALYWYRQSLGQGLEFLIYFQGNSAPDKSGLPSDRFSAERTGGSVSTLTIQRTQQEDSAVYLCASSLTYPGTSTDTQYFGPGTRLTVL.

In its sample, this clone was seen a few times. This sequence joins TRBV27 and TRBJ2-2, with D possibly being TRBD1 (5 bases). This CDR3 spans 14 amino acids. Germline CDR1 and CDR2: MNHEY and SMNVEV (reference sequence). V was clipped by 7 bases and J by 7 bases, with 16 bases between them. CDR3 protein: CASTGGRVGGELFF. As DNA, the CDR3 is TGTGCCAGCACGGGCGGCAGGGTCGGCGGGGAGCTGTTTTTT.

This rearrangement joins TRBV27 to TRBJ2-3, with TRBD2 identical over 11 bases. Trimming removed 5 bases from V and 14 bases from J; junction bases left unmatched: 12. The V gene's germline CDR1 is MNHEY and CDR2 SMNVEV (reference sequence). The CDR3 runs to 14 residues. This CDR3 reads CASSPGTSGPAVYF. CDR3 nucleotides: TGTGCCAGCAGTCCCGGGACTAGCGGACCTGCGGTGTATTTT.

V is TRBV9 and J is TRBJ1-2, with 10 bases lining up with TRBD1. Germline values: CDR1 SGDLS, CDR2 YYNGEE. The CDR3 is 18 amino acids. J gave up 4 bases and V 0 bases, and 12 bases lay outside the gene matches. CDR3 protein: CASSVDTSGTGVRYGYTF. The CDR3, as DNA: TGTGCCAGCAGCGTAGACACATCCGGGACAGGGGTTCGCTATGGCTACACCTTC.

The J gene is TRBJ2-7, the V gene TRBV7-6, with D possibly being TRBD2 (6 bases). This CDR3 contains 17 residues. Between the trimmed V and J ends, which lost 0 bases and 0 bases, there was a span of 15 bases. CDR1 is SGHVS, CDR2 FNYEAQ, per germline. DNA for the CDR3: TGTGCCAGCAGCTTAGCGGGAGGCCCCCTCGACTCCTACGAGCAGTACTTC. This sequence encodes CASSLAGGPLDSYEQYF.

The CDR3 DNA follows: TGTGCCATCAGTGAGTCAGGGGGCAATCAGCCCCAGCATTTT. Protein: CAISESGGNQPQHF. The chain uses TRBV10-3 and TRBJ1-5; possibly TRBD1 for D (5 bases). The V gene's germline CDR1 is ENHRY and CDR2 SYGVKD. V lost 0 bases to trimming and J lost 2 bases, with 5 bases between them. The CDR3 covers 14 residues.

The gene calls are TRBV28 and TRBJ1-1, with D perhaps matching TRBD1 (5 bases). Trimming cost V 6 bases and J 2 bases, with 10 bases left between them. The germline V gene has CDR1 MDHEN and CDR2 SYDVKM. The CDR3 contains 13 residues. CDR3 sequence reads: CASRRTLNTEAFF. The CDR3 nucleotides read TGTGCCAGCAGACGGACACTTAACACTGAAGCTTTCTTT. The variable domain in full, completed from reference TRBV28 and TRBJ1-1, reads DVKVTQSSRYLVKRTGEKVFLECVQDMDHENMFWYRQDPGLGLRLIYFSYDVKMKEKGDIPEGYSVSREKKERFSLILESASTNQTSMYLCASRRTLNTEAFFGQGTRLTVV.

The J gene is TRBJ2-7, the V gene TRBV7-9; 9 positions agree with TRBD1. Trimming cost V 10 bases and J 4 bases; bases outside gene matches: 5. The germline gives CDR1 SEHNR, CDR2 FQNEAQ (reference sequence). The CDR3 has 12 amino acids. Here the CDR3 DNA reads TGTGCCACTTGGGACAGGGCGTACGAGCAGTACTTC. Translating it yields CATWDRAYEQYF.

This clone was counted a single time. The CDR3 nucleotides read TGTGCCAGCAGTTTCGCGACATCCATGCCGAACACTGAAGCTTTCTTT. Residues: CASSFATSMPNTEAFF. The V and J genes are TRBV28 and TRBJ1-1; no firm D call. Germline V CDR1 and CDR2: MDHEN, SYDVKM. The V gene lost 3 bases and the J gene lost 1 base, with 15 bases spanning the gap. This CDR3 is built from 16 residues.

This sequence joins TRBV14 and TRBJ2-7; D gene uncertain. The germline V gene has CDR1 SGHDN and CDR2 FVKESK. V was pared by 3 bases and J by 3 bases, with 9 bases between. The CDR3 covers 13 residues. The CDR3 protein is CASSHTNVYEQYF. CDR3 DNA sequence: TGTGCCAGCAGCCATACAAATGTCTACGAGCAGTACTTC.